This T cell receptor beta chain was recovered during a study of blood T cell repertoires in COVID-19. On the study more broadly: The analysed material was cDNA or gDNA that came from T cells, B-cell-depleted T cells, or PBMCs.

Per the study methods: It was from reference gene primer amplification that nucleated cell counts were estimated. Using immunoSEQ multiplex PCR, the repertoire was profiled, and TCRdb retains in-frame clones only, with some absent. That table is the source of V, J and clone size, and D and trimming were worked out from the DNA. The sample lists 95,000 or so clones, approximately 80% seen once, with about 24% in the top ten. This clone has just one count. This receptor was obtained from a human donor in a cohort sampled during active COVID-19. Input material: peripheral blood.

The CDR3 bases are TGTGCCAGCAGCTTAGAGGGTAGAATGCTCCTGACGGGAAACAATGAGCAGTTCTTC. It translates to CASSLEGRMLLTGNNEQFF. The chain is built from TRBV7-9 and TRBJ2-1; D may be TRBD2 (5 bases). This CDR3 comprises 19 residues. V lost 1 base, J lost 5 bases, and 24 bases lay in between. Germline V gene lookup returns CDR1 SEHNR and CDR2 FQNEAQ (reference sequence). Looking up the rest from reference TRBV7-9 and TRBJ2-1 gives the full variable domain: DTGVSQNPRHKITKRGQNVTFRCDPISEHNRLYWYRQTLGQGPEFLTYFQNEAQLEKSRLLSDRFSAERPKGSFSTLEIQRTEQGDSAMYLCASSLEGRMLLTGNNEQFFGPGTRLTVL.